These 14 T cell receptor beta chains were all obtained from the same sample, sequenced in a study of blood T cell repertoires in COVID-19. TCRdb's table, derived via immunoSEQ multiplex PCR, lists solely in-frame clones and lacks some. Of roughly 27,000 clones in the sample, 80% to 90% were seen once. Sample: peripheral blood. The source of these receptors is a human donor in a cohort sampled during active COVID-19.

The CDR3 DNA is TGTGCCATCAGGGGGACAGCGAACACTGAAGCTTTCTTT. Its translation is CAIRGTANTEAFF. The V call is TRBV10-3, the J call TRBJ1-1, with 7 bases fitting TRBD1. Per the germline V gene, CDR1 is ENHRY and CDR2 is SYGVKD. This CDR3 is built from 13 residues. V gave up 6 bases and J gave up 1 base; unmatched junction bases: 2.

The chain employs TRBV5-5 and TRBJ1-1; D is ambiguous. V lost 2 bases, J lost 6 bases, and 14 bases lay in between. The V gene's germline CDR1 is SGHKS and CDR2 YYEKEE (reference sequence). This CDR3 comprises 14 residues. CDR3 loop: CASSFPTPGSEAFF. CDR3 DNA sequence: TGTGCCAGCAGCTTCCCGACACCTGGCTCTGAAGCTTTCTTT.

This chain uses TRBV10-3 with TRBJ2-3; D perhaps matches TRBD2 (5 bases). Germline V lookup: CDR1 ENHRY, CDR2 SYGVKD. The CDR3 contains 12 residues. Trimming left V 7 bases short and J 2 bases short, with 7 bases between. Here the CDR3 reads CAIKGDTDTQYF. In nucleotides, the CDR3 is TGTGCCATCAAGGGAGACACAGATACGCAGTATTTT.

The gene calls are TRBV19 and TRBJ2-1; 9 bases match TRBD2. Germline CDR1 is LNHDA and CDR2 is SQIVND (reference sequence). The V and J ends lost 3 bases and 4 bases, in that order; junction bases with no gene match: 7. CDR3 length: 16 residues. The CDR3 loop reads CASSISGLAKYNEQFF. CDR3 DNA: TGTGCCAGTAGTATCTCAGGACTAGCGAAATACAATGAGCAGTTCTTC.

J is TRBJ1-5 and V is TRBV6-2 or TRBV6-3; 8 bases fit TRBD1. The CDR3 contains 18 residues. Trimming removed 2 bases from V and 0 bases from J; junction bases left unmatched: 9. Per the germline V gene, CDR1 is MNHEY and CDR2 is SVGEGT. CDR3 sequence: CASSYTDRALYSNQPQHF. The DNA for the CDR3 is TGTGCCAGCAGTTACACGGACAGGGCCCTGTATAGCAATCAGCCCCAGCATTTT.

V gene TRBV12-5 combines with J gene TRBJ2-7; 8 bases map to TRBD1. With V trimmed by 4 bases and J by 3 bases, 8 bases remained unmatched. Looked up from germline, CDR1 is LGHNT and CDR2 is FRNRAP. CDR3 length: 15 amino acids. For the CDR3, the DNA is TGTGCTAGTGGTTGTATAGACAGGGGACACTACGAGCAGTACTTC. This translates into CASGCIDRGHYEQYF. The variable domain in full, completed from reference TRBV12-5 and TRBJ2-7, reads DARVTQTPRHKVTEMGQEVTMRCQPILGHNTVFWYRQTMMQGLELLAYFRNRAPLDDSGMPKDRFSAEMPDATLATLKIQPSEPRDSAVYFCASGCIDRGHYEQYFGPGTRLTVT.

The chain has TRBV28 and TRBJ1-5; D remains ambiguous. This CDR3 contains 12 residues. Germline lookup yields CDR1 MDHEN and CDR2 SYDVKM. Between the trimmed V and J ends, which lost 5 bases and 7 bases, there was a span of 9 bases. This chain's CDR3 is CASSQAIQPQHF. DNA of the CDR3: TGTGCCAGCAGTCAAGCGATCCAGCCCCAGCATTTT. The entire variable domain, with the rest obtained from reference TRBV28 and TRBJ1-5, is as follows: DVKVTQSSRYLVKRTGEKVFLECVQDMDHENMFWYRQDPGLGLRLIYFSYDVKMKEKGDIPEGYSVSREKKERFSLILESASTNQTSMYLCASSQAIQPQHFGDGTRLSIL.

This chain joins TRBV7-3 and TRBJ1-2; 7 bases agree with TRBD1. Per the germline V gene, CDR1 is SGHTA and CDR2 is FQGTGA. With V trimmed by 0 bases and J by 7 bases, 8 bases remained unmatched. The CDR3 has 15 residues. CDR3 DNA: TGTGCCAGCAGCTTAACAGGGGGCCCGACGGGTGGCTACACCTTC. The encoded protein is CASSLTGGPTGGYTF.

The rearrangement joins TRBV9 to TRBJ2-3; D unclear. V lost 1 base to trimming and J lost 2 bases, with 5 bases between them. Germline CDR1 and CDR2: SGDLS and YYNGEE. The CDR3 runs 13 residues. The CDR3 DNA sequence: TGTGCCAGCAGCGTAACGGTCACAGATACGCAGTATTTT. Translated, it gives CASSVTVTDTQYF.

The gene calls are TRBV29-1 and TRBJ2-7, with D tentatively TRBD1 (7 bases). V was shortened by 3 bases and J by 0 bases, with 12 bases between the two germline ends. The CDR3 runs 14 residues. Germline CDR1 reads SQVTM; CDR2 reads ANQGSEA. As DNA, the CDR3 is TGCAGCGTTGACGGGGGACAGTTCTCCTACGAGCAGTACTTC. Translating it yields CSVDGGQFSYEQYF.

The genes are TRBV14 and TRBJ2-7; 13 positions match TRBD2. V lost 2 bases to trimming and J lost 0 bases; unmatched junction nucleotides: 4. Germline V lookup: CDR1 SGHDN, CDR2 FVKESK. The CDR3 consists of 17 residues. The CDR3 sequence is CASSQTSGGASSYEQYF. In nucleotides, the CDR3 is TGTGCCAGCAGCCAAACTAGCGGGGGGGCCTCCTCCTACGAGCAGTACTTC.

The rearrangement links TRBV5-1 to TRBJ2-4; 10 bases fit TRBD1. Germline V lookup: CDR1 SGHRS, CDR2 YFSETQ. The V and J ends lost 1 base and 1 base, in that order; junction bases with no gene match: 5. The CDR3 is 17 residues long. The CDR3 sequence: CASSLPSGQGAKNIQYF. CDR3 sequence (DNA): TGCGCCAGCAGCTTGCCCTCGGGACAGGGGGCCAAAAACATTCAGTACTTC.

The chain couples TRBV19 to TRBJ2-3; 11 nucleotides agree with TRBD1. Per the germline V gene, CDR1 is LNHDA and CDR2 is SQIVND (reference sequence). Trimming cost V 3 bases and J 4 bases; bases outside gene matches: 3. CDR3 length equals 15 residues. CDR3 nucleotide sequence: TGTGCCAGTAGTATGGACAGGGGGCCAGCAGATACGCAGTATTTT. This encodes CASSMDRGPADTQYF.

This clone is a singleton in its sample. The chain recombines TRBV30 with TRBJ1-1; no definite D call. The CDR3 is 13 amino acids. Looked up from germline, CDR1 is GTSNPN and CDR2 is SVGIG (reference sequence). Trimming removed 2 bases at V and 1 base at J, with 8 bases between. The CDR3 nucleotides read TGTGCCTGGAGTTCTAGTAGGAACACTGAAGCTTTCTTT. The encoded protein is CAWSSSRNTEAFF.